The clone carrying this T cell receptor (beta chain) was counted once. Its matching antigen is unknown. CDR3 length: 15 residues. V lost 3 bases and J lost 5; bases outside the gene matches: 6. Germline V gives CDR1 SSHAT, CDR2 FNYEAQ (reference sequence). Generated by immunoSEQ multiplex PCR, the TCRdb table keeps only in-frame clones and is missing some. The top ten hold 1.5% to 2% of the sample, which has some 41,000 clones, about 94% seen once. The data are from a study of T cells in tuberculosis. Study-level background: The T cells targeted glucose monomycolate, a mycobacterial lipid, via CD1B. This South African cohort compared adolescents with or without latent tuberculosis against adults with active tuberculosis.

The study's findings and limits: Shorter CDR3-alpha in active tuberculosis partly drove smaller distances. Smaller distances to GMM-specific TCRs suggested their expansion in active tuberculosis.

Material: PBMCs. This sequence originates from a donor aged 5-35 years with latent tuberculosis or without tuberculosis infection. Some clones in this sample may be carry-over from other donors' samples. The V gene is TRBV7-7, the J gene TRBJ2-3, with 9 nucleotides matching TRBD2. Here the CDR3 DNA reads TGTGCCAGCAGCTTCTCCCATAGCGGGAGAGATACGCAGTATTTT. Protein: CASSFSHSGRDTQYF.